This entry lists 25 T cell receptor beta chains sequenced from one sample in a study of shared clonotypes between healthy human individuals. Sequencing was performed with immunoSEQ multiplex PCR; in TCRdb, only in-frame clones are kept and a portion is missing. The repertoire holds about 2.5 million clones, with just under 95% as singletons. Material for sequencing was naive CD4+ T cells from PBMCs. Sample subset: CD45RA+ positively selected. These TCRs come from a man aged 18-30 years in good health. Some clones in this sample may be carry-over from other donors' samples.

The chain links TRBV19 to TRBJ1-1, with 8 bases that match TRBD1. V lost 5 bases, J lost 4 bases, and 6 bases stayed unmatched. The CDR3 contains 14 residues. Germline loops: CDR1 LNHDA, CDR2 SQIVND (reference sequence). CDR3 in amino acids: CASSETGGSTEAFF. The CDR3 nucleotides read TGTGCCAGTAGTGAAACAGGGGGGAGCACTGAAGCTTTCTTT.

Written as DNA, the CDR3 is TGTGCCAGCAGCTTAGTCCGGGATGCTAACTATGGCTACACCTTC. This sequence encodes CASSLVRDANYGYTF. The chain joins TRBV7-9 to TRBJ1-2; no firm D call. The germline V gene encodes CDR1 SEHNR and CDR2 FQNEAQ (reference sequence). This CDR3 region has 15 residues. V was trimmed by 1 base and J by 0 bases, leaving 9 bases between them.

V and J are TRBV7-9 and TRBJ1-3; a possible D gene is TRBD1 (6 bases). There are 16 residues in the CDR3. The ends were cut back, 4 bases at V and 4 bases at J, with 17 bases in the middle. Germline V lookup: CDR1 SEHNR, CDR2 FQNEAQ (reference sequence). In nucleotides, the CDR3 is TGTGCCAGCAGCTACGGGGGGCCCTTGGTCGGAAACACCATATATTTT. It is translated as CASSYGGPLVGNTIYF.

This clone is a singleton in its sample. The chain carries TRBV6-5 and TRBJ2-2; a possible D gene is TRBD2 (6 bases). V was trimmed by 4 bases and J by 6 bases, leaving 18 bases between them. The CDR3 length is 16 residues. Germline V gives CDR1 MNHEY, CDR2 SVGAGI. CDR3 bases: TGTGCCAGCAGTTTCCGCCCCGGGACTTCGTCCGGGGAGCTGTTTTTT. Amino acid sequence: CASSFRPGTSSGELFF.

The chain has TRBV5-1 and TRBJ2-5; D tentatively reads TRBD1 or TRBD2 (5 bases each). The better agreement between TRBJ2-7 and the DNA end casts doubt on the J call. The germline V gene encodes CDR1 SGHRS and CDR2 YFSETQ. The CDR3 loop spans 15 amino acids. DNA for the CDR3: TGCGCCAGCAGCTTGGTTGGGGACGCGGACTACGAGCAGTACTTC. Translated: CASSLVGDADYEQYF.

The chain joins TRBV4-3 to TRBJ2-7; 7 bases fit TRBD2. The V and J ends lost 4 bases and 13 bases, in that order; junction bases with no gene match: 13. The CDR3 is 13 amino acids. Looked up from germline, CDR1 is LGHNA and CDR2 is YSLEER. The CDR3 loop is CASSLRDYRLAYF. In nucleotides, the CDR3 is TGCGCCAGCAGCCTCCGGGACTATCGACTTGCCTACTTC.

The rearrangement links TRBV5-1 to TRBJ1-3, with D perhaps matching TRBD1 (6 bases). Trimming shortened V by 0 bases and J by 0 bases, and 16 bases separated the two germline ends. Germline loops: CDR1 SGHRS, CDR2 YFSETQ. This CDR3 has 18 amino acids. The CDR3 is CASSLATSQGNSGNTIYF. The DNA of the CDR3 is TGCGCCAGCAGCTTGGCGACTTCACAGGGAAACTCTGGAAACACCATATATTTT.

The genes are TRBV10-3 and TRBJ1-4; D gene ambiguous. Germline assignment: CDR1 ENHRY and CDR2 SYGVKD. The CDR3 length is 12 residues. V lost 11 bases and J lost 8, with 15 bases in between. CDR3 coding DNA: TGTGCCCTTGGCTCCCTGGAAGAAAAACTGTTTTTT. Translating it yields CALGSLEEKLFF.

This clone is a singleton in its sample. The chain's CDR3 is CASSVVSSASSGNTIYF. In nucleotides, the CDR3 is TGTGCCAGCAGCGTAGTTTCGTCGGCAAGCTCTGGAAACACCATATATTTT. This chain joins TRBV9 and TRBJ1-3; no firm D call. CDR1 is SGDLS and CDR2 is YYNGEE in the germline V gene. The V and J ends lost 0 bases and 0 bases respectively, with 13 bases between them. The CDR3 extends over 17 amino acids.

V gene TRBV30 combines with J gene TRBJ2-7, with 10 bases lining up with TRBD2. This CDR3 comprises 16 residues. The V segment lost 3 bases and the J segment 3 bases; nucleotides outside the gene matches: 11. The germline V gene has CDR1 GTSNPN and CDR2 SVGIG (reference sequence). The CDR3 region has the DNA TGTGCCTGGAGGGGGACTAGCGCAACGATATTCTACGAGCAGTACTTC. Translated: CAWRGTSATIFYEQYF.

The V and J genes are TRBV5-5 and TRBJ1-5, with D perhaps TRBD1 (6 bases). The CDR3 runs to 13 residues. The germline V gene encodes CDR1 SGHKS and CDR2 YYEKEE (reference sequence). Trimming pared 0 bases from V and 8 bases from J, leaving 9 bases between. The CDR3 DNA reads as TGTGCCAGCAGCTTGGAAGGGGGGAAGCCCCAGCATTTT. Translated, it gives CASSLEGGKPQHF.

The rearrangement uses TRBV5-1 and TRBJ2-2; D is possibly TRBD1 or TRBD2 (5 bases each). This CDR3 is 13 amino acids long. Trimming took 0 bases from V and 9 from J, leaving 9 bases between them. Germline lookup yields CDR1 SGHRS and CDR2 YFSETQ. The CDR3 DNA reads TGCGCCAGCAGCTTGGGGGGACCCCGGGAGCTGTTTTTT. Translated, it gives CASSLGGPRELFF.

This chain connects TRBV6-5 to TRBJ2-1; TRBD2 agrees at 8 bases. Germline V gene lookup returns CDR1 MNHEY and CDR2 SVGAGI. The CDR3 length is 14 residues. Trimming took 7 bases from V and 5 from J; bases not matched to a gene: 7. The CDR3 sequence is CASTRLAPNNEQFF. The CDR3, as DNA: TGTGCCAGCACCAGACTAGCGCCAAACAATGAGCAGTTCTTC.

The CDR3 sequence is CASSLPSGSSYEQYF. The CDR3 coding sequence is TGTGCCAGCAGCCTACCTAGCGGGAGTTCCTACGAGCAGTACTTC. This chain joins TRBV7-3 and TRBJ2-7; TRBD2 agrees at 10 bases. V lost 5 bases, J lost 1 base, and 5 bases stayed unmatched. The CDR3 has 15 amino acids. Germline V lookup: CDR1 SGHTA, CDR2 FQGTGA.

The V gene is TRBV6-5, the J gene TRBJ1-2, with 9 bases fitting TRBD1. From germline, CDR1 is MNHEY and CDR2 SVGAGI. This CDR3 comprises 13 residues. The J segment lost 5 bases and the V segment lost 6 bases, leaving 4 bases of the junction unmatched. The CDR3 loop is CASSGGQGYGYTF. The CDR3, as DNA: TGTGCCAGCAGCGGGGGACAGGGTTATGGCTACACCTTC.

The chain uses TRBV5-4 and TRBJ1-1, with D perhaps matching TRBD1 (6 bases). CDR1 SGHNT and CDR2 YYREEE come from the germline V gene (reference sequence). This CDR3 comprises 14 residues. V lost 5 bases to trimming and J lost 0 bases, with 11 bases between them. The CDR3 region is CASRDRTMNTEAFF. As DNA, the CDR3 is TGTGCCAGCAGGGACAGAACCATGAACACTGAAGCTTTCTTT.

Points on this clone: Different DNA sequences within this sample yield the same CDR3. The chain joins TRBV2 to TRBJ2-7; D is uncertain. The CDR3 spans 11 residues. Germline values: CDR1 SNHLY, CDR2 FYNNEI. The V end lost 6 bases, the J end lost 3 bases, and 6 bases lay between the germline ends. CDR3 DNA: TGTGCCAGCAGACTCAGCTACGAGCAGTACTTC. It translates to CASRLSYEQYF.

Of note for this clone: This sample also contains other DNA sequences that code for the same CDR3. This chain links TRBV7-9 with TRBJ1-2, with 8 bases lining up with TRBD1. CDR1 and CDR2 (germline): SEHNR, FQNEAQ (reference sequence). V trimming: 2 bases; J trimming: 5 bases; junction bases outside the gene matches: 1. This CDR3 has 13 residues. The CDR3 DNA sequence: TGTGCCAGCAGCTTAAGACAGGGGTATGGCTACACCTTC. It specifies CASSLRQGYGYTF.

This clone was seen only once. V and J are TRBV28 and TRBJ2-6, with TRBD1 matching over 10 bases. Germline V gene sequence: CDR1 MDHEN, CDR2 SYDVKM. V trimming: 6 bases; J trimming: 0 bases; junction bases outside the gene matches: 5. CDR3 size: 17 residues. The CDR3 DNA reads TGTGCCAGCAGCCGGGACAGGGGATACTCTGGGGCCAACGTCCTGACTTTC. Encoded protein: CASSRDRGYSGANVLTF.

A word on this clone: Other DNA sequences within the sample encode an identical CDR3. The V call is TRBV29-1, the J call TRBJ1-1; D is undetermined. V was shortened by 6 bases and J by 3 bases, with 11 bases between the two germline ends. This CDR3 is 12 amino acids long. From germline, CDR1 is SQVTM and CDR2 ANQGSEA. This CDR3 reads CSVAGLYTEAFF. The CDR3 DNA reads TGCAGCGTCGCCGGGCTGTACACTGAAGCTTTCTTT.

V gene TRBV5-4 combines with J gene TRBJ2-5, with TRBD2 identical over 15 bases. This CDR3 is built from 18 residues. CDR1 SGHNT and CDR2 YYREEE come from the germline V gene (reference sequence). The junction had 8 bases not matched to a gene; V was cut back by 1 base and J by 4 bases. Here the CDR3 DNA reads TGTGCCAGCAGCTTGCCGGGACTAGCGGGAGGTCTAGGAGAGACCCAGTACTTC. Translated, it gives CASSLPGLAGGLGETQYF.

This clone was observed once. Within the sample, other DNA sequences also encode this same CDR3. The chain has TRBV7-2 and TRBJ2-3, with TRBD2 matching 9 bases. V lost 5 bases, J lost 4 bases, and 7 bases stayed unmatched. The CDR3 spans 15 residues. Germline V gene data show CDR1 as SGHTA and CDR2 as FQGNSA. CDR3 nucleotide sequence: TGTGCCAGCAGCCTCGTAGCGGGAGCTGCAGATACGCAGTATTTT. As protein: CASSLVAGAADTQYF.

The CDR3 region has the DNA TGCGCCAGCAGCCCAGCCGGGACAGGGACCACCATATATTTT. Encoded protein: CASSPAGTGTTIYF. This chain connects TRBV5-1 to TRBJ1-3; 9 bases line up with TRBD1. Trimming removed 4 bases from V and 9 bases from J; junction bases left unmatched: 8. CDR1 is SGHRS, CDR2 YFSETQ, per germline. This CDR3 spans 14 amino acids.

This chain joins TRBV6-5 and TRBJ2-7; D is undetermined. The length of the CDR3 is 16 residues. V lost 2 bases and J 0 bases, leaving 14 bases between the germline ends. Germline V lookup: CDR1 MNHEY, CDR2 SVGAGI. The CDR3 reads CASSYPDATSSYEQYF. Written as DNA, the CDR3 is TGTGCCAGCAGTTACCCCGACGCAACGAGCTCCTACGAGCAGTACTTC.

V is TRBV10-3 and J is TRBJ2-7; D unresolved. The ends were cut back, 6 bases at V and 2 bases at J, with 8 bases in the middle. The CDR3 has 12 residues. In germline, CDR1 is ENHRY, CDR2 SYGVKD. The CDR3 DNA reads TGTGCCATCAGAGGGCAGCCCTACGAGCAGTACTTC. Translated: CAIRGQPYEQYF.